This is a list of T cell receptor beta chains from one sample in a study of glioma-infiltrating T cells. One entry per CDR3 protein results from TCRdb running MiXCR on the multiplex PCR reads. The sample yields about 130,000 distinct CDR3 sequences, more than 20% seen once. The sequenced sample consisted of glioma tissue, nonneoplastic brain tissue, or PBMCs (not recorded which). Every receptor here comes from a human donor with low-grade glioma or glioblastoma, undergoing nonglioma brain surgery, or in good health (not recorded which). Each CDR3 is given with its conserved first and last residue. Each record gives: V gene, clone size, J gene, D gene, CDR3 protein, CDR3 DNA. D genes are given only for firm matches. Size values are once, few and many counts, or a class for expanded clones, and some rows have none.

>TRBV29-1|.|TRBJ2-1|TRBD2
CSVLPPTSGTYNEQFF
TGCAGCGTCCTCCCCCCGACTAGCGGGACTTACAATGAGCAGTTCTTC
>TRBV10-3|few|TRBJ2-1|TRBD1
CAISETGQGRNEQFF
TGTGCCATCAGTGAGACGGGACAGGGGAGGAATGAGCAGTTCTTC
>TRBV4-1|many|TRBJ2-2|.
CATGRTNTGELFF
TGCGCCACGGGGCGGACAAACACCGGGGAGCTGTTTTTT
>TRBV9|many|TRBJ1-3|.
CASSPSVVPTSGNTIYF
TGTGCCAGCAGCCCAAGTGTGGTTCCTACCTCTGGAAACACCATATATTTT
>TRBV3-1|few|TRBJ2-3|TRBD2
CASSHRGDGTQYF
TGTGCCAGCAGCCATCGGGGGGATGGTACGCAGTATTTT
>TRBV20-1|once|TRBJ2-3|TRBD2
CSAPTSGSTDTQYF
TGCAGTGCTCCGACTAGCGGTAGCACAGATACGCAGTATTTT
>TRBV7-9|many|TRBJ2-1|.
CASSPRGDEQFF
TGTGCCAGCAGCCCCCGAGGGGACGAGCAGTTCTTC
>TRBV7-8|many|TRBJ2-3|.
CASSTQRTDTQYF
TGTGCCAGCAGCACCCAACGCACAGATACGCAGTATTTT
>TRBV12-3/TRBV12-4|many|TRBJ1-5|TRBD1
CASGQGEQPQHF
TGTGCCAGCGGACAGGGAGAACAGCCCCAGCATTTT
>TRBV6-1|many|TRBJ2-7|TRBD2
CASSSKPGLAGYYEQYF
TGTGCCAGCAGCTCTAAACCGGGACTAGCGGGATACTACGAGCAGTACTTC
>TRBV7-9|many|TRBJ2-3|.
CASSVTQGTDTQYF
TGTGCCAGCAGCGTCACACAGGGCACAGATACGCAGTATTTT
>TRBV29-1|.|TRBJ2-1|.
CRVGVGSYNAPFF
.
>TRBV14|many|TRBJ2-7|TRBD1
CASSLTGTVSYEQYF
TGTGCCAGCAGCCTCACCGGGACAGTTTCATACGAGCAGTACTTC
>TRBV7-9|many|TRBJ2-3|TRBD1
CASSPGGVRTDTQYF
TGTGCCAGCAGCCCAGGGGGCGTTCGTACAGATACGCAGTATTTT
>TRBV7-2|many|TRBJ2-7|.
CASSPRGSGPVAVYEQYF
TGTGCCAGCAGCCCTAGGGGGTCAGGACCCGTAGCGGTCTACGAGCAGTACTTC
>TRBV12-3/TRBV12-4|few|TRBJ2-3|TRBD2
CASRGGGVAGGRDRDTQYF
TGTGCCAGCAGGGGGGGGGGAGTAGCGGGAGGGCGAGACCGCGATACGCAGTATTTT
>TRBV4-1|few|TRBJ1-1|.
CASSHKGGGANTEAFF
TGCGCCAGCAGCCATAAGGGCGGGGGGGCAAACACTGAAGCTTTCTTT
>TRBV12-3/TRBV12-4|.|TRBJ2-2|.
CASSFFAGELFF
TGTGCCAGCAGTTTTTTTGCCGGGGAGCTGTTTTTT
>TRBV13|.|TRBJ2-1|TRBD2
CASSLGGLAGVRSYNEQFF
TGTGCCAGCAGCTTAGGGGGACTAGCGGGAGTCCGATCCTACAATGAGCAGTTCTTC
>TRBV19|many|TRBJ2-2|TRBD2
CASSPGTSGNTGELFF
TGTGCCAGTAGTCCCGGGACTAGCGGGAACACCGGGGAGCTGTTTTTT
>TRBV12-3/TRBV12-4|few|TRBJ1-2|.
CASSRIHGYTF
TGTGCCAGCAGTCGAATCCATGGCTACACCTTC
>TRBV4-1|many|TRBJ2-2|.
CASSQISGELFF
TGCGCCAGCAGCCAAATTTCCGGGGAGCTGTTTTTT
>TRBV7-8|few|TRBJ1-2|TRBD1
CASSLGGQGQANYGYTF
TGTGCCAGCAGCTTGGGAGGACAGGGCCAAGCTAACTATGGCTACACCTTC
>TRBV19|few|TRBJ2-7|TRBD2
CASPTLADAYEQYF
TGTGCCAGCCCGACTCTAGCGGACGCCTACGAGCAGTACTTC
>TRBV27|many|TRBJ1-6|.
CASSLVFGGQRSSYNSPLHF
TGTGCCAGCAGTTTAGTCTTTGGGGGGCAGAGGAGCTCCTATAATTCACCCCTCCACTTT
>TRBV18|many|TRBJ2-7|.
CASSRAAATYEQYF
TGTGCCAGCTCTCGGGCAGCGGCGACCTACGAGCAGTACTTC
>TRBV18|.|TRBJ2-1|TRBD2
CASSPPESGINEQFF
TGTGCCAGCTCACCACCGGAGAGCGGGATCAATGAGCAGTTCTTC
>TRBV14|many|TRBJ2-3|TRBD2
CASSPRRTSGLQDTQYF
TGTGCCAGCAGCCCCCGAAGGACTAGCGGACTTCAAGATACGCAGTATTTT
>TRBV3-1|.|TRBJ2-1|.
CAGSQTVNEQFF
TGTGCCGGCAGCCAAACGGTTAATGAGCAGTTCTTC
>TRBV6-1|many|TRBJ2-7|.
CASTWQGHEQYF
TGTGCCAGCACTTGGCAGGGGCACGAGCAGTACTTC
>TRBV19|few|TRBJ2-5|.
CASSILAQGTRGTQKTQYF
TGTGCCAGTAGTATTTTAGCGCAGGGGACACGAGGAACTCAAAAGACCCAGTACTTC
>TRBV2|few|TRBJ2-2|.
CASSSIGQVFTGELFF
TGTGCCAGCAGTTCTATAGGGCAAGTCTTCACCGGGGAGCTGTTTTTT
>TRBV7-9|few|TRBJ2-7|.
CASSFRNSYEQYF
TGTGCCAGCAGCTTCCGCAACTCCTACGAGCAGTACTTC
>TRBV4-1|many|TRBJ1-1|.
CASSQLGWGTEAFF
TGCGCCAGCAGCCAACTCGGTTGGGGCACTGAAGCTTTCTTT
>TRBV20-1|many|TRBJ2-7|.
CSARDSNKGSYEQYF
TGCAGTGCTAGAGATAGCAACAAGGGCTCCTACGAGCAGTACTTC
>TRBV7-3|many|TRBJ2-7|TRBD2
CASSLQAGEYEQYF
TGTGCCAGCAGCTTACAAGCGGGAGAGTACGAGCAGTACTTC
>TRBV28|once|TRBJ1-5|.
CASNLWSHPQHF
TGTGCCAGCAACCTATGGAGTCATCCCCAGCATTTT
>TRBV7-6|.|TRBJ2-3|.
CASSSSATDTQYF
TGTGCCAGCAGCTCGAGTGCCACAGATACGCAGTATTTT
>TRBV7-9|.|TRBJ2-3|.
CASSLDGTPQWYF
TGTGCCAGCAGCTTAGATGGTACCCCGCAGTGGTATTTT
>TRBV7-6|many|TRBJ2-1|.
CASSLDFQPGYNEQFF
TGTGCCAGCAGCTTAGATTTCCAGCCGGGATACAATGAGCAGTTCTTC
>TRBV7-3|.|TRBJ2-1|.
CASSQAGLYNEQFF
TGTGCCAGCAGCCAGGCAGGGTTATACAATGAGCAGTTCTTC
>TRBV11-2|many|TRBJ2-5|.
CASSPWGVGYETQYF
TGTGCCAGCAGCCCGTGGGGCGTCGGGTACGAGACCCAGTACTTC
>TRBV29-1|many|TRBJ1-1|.
CSVGGTTNTEAFF
TGCAGCGTTGGGGGGACAACGAACACTGAAGCTTTCTTT
>TRBV13|once|TRBJ2-3|TRBD2
CASSSLQTSARADTQYF
TGTGCCAGCAGCTCACTCCAGACTAGCGCGAGAGCAGATACGCAGTATTTT
>TRBV4-2|many|TRBJ2-1|TRBD2
CASSQGSGLAGDNEQFF
TGTGCCAGCAGCCAAGGATCGGGACTAGCGGGAGACAATGAGCAGTTCTTC
>TRBV20-1|many|TRBJ2-5|.
CSARDEETQYF
TGCAGTGCTAGAGACGAAGAGACCCAGTACTTC
>TRBV20-1|many|TRBJ1-5|TRBD1
CSATPIDRANQPQHF
TGCAGTGCTACACCAATTGACAGGGCCAATCAGCCCCAGCATTTT
>TRBV10-3|few|TRBJ1-2|.
CAISADRDYGYTF
TGTGCCATCAGTGCGGACAGAGATTATGGCTACACCTTC
>TRBV9|.|TRBJ1-1|.
CASGKGPMNTEAFF
TGTGCCAGCGGAAAGGGACCTATGAACACTGAAGCTTTCTTT
>TRBV20-1|many|TRBJ1-5|.
CSANKPVDGPNQPQHF
TGCAGTGCTAACAAGCCGGTGGACGGCCCCAATCAGCCCCAGCATTTT
>TRBV7-6|many|TRBJ2-5|.
CASSLPQETQYF
TGTGCCAGCAGCTTACCGCAAGAGACCCAGTACTTC
>TRBV19|many|TRBJ2-1|TRBD2
CASSIGLAGAEQFF
TGTGCCAGTAGTATTGGTCTAGCGGGAGCTGAGCAGTTCTTC
>TRBV7-9|many|TRBJ2-1|.
CASSQRQGRADEQFF
TGTGCCAGCAGCCAGAGACAGGGGAGGGCCGATGAGCAGTTCTTC
>TRBV5-1|.|TRBJ2-7|TRBD1
CASSLTGEINYEQCF
TGCGCCAGCAGCTTGACAGGGGAAATTAACTACGAGCAGTGCTTC
>TRBV4-2|many|TRBJ2-1|TRBD2
CASSQDPILADEQFF
TGTGCCAGCAGCCAAGATCCGATACTAGCGGATGAGCAGTTCTTC
>TRBV27|.|TRBJ2-5|.
CASSFDIRQETQYF
TGTGCCAGCAGTTTCGACATCCGGCAAGAGACACAGTACTTC
>TRBV7-3|many|TRBJ2-7|TRBD2
CASSPDGGWAQYF
TGTGCCAGCAGCCCCGACGGGGGGTGGGCGCAGTACTTC
>TRBV2|many|TRBJ1-5|TRBD1
CASSESMGTGYQPQHF
TGTGCCAGCAGTGAATCTATGGGGACAGGTTATCAGCCCCAGCATTTT
>TRBV7-6|many|TRBJ2-1|.
CASSLETGSYNEQFF
TGTGCCAGCAGCTTGGAGACCGGTTCCTACAATGAGCAGTTCTTC